This passage covers 3 T cell receptor beta chains from one sample sequenced in a study of PD-1 blockade in classical Hodgkin lymphoma. The protocol was immunoSEQ multiplex PCR, while the TCRdb copy is restricted to in-frame clones and leaves out a portion. The sample has about 18,000 clones, 83% seen once; the top ten hold roughly 13%. Described time point: cycle 4 day 1 (C4D1), after less than seven weeks of nivolumab. No patient escaped relapse after autologous stem cell transplantation, and brentuximab vedotin exposure varied. This sample comprised peripheral blood mononuclear cells (PBMCs), obtained before the fourth cycle of nivolumab. The receptors were gathered from a human donor with classical Hodgkin lymphoma.

The V call is TRBV27, the J call TRBJ1-1; 8 positions agree with TRBD1. Germline CDR1 is MNHEY and CDR2 is SMNVEV (reference sequence). J gave up 5 bases and V 9 bases, and 14 bases lay outside the gene matches. This CDR3 contains 15 residues. In nucleotides, the CDR3 is TGTGCCAGTGAGTCAGGGGGCGCGGGGAAAACTGAAGCTTTCTTT. This gives the protein CASESGGAGKTEAFF.

This clone was detected only once. V is TRBV5-1 and J is TRBJ2-5, with D possibly TRBD1 on 6 matching bases. V lost 5 bases to trimming and J lost 5 bases, with 19 bases between them. The CDR3 covers 15 residues. Per germline, CDR1 SGHRS and CDR2 YFSETQ. The DNA for the CDR3 is TGCGCCAGCAGTCCCGGGGCAGGGGCTTGGGAGACCCAGTACTTC. Residues: CASSPGAGAWETQYF.

The chain couples TRBV5-1 to TRBJ2-1; D possibly uses TRBD1 or TRBD2 (5 bases each). The CDR3 length is 14 residues. The V end was cut by 5 bases, the J end by 5 bases, with 14 bases between. Germline V gene data show CDR1 as SGHRS and CDR2 as YFSETQ. DNA for the CDR3: TGCGCCAGCAGGATTGGGACCACTAACAATGAGCAGTTCTTC. Translated: CASRIGTTNNEQFF.